This is a list of T cell receptor beta chains from one sample in a study of response to subunit inactivated influenza vaccine. Via MiXCR, TCRdb re-called the RT-PCR reads, giving one row per CDR3 protein. The data hold roughly 760,000 distinct CDR3 sequences, with approximately 21% observed a single time. Sample: PBMCs from blood, taken more than 4 days after vaccination. These receptors originate from a man aged 45 to 65 who received an inactivated influenza vaccine. The CDR3 runs from the conserved cysteine through the conserved F or W. The D gene is left open where the match is weak. Not all rows give a size; the values are once, few, many and, for expanded clones, a class.

clone size: few
J gene: TRBJ1-5
D gene: -
V gene: TRBV9
CDR3 DNA: TGTGCCAGCAGCGTATCTGAGAATCAGCCCCAGCATTTT
CDR3 protein: CASSVSENQPQHF

clone size: few
J gene: TRBJ1-1
D gene: -
V gene: TRBV3-1
CDR3 DNA: TGTGCCAGCAGTCTCATGGACACTGAAGCTTTCTTT
CDR3 protein: CASSLMDTEAFF

clone size: -
J gene: TRBJ2-4
D gene: -
V gene: TRBV27
CDR3 DNA: TGTGCCAGCAGTCCGGACAACTGGGGAGGGGGCAAAAACATTAAGTACTTC
CDR3 protein: CASSPDNWGGGKNIKYF

clone size: -
J gene: TRBJ2-3
D gene: -
V gene: TRBV5-1
CDR3 DNA: TGCGCCAGCAGCGGTATCTCCGGCACAGATACGCAGTATTTT
CDR3 protein: CASSGISGTDTQYF

clone size: -
J gene: TRBJ1-5
D gene: TRBD1
V gene: TRBV10-1
CDR3 DNA: TGCGCCAGCAACCTACGGGGGGACAGACAGCCCCAGCATTTT
CDR3 protein: CASNLRGDRQPQHF

clone size: few
J gene: TRBJ2-1
D gene: -
V gene: TRBV6-2/TRBV6-3
CDR3 DNA: TGTGCCAGCAGTTACTCTTTACACCCCGAGTTCTTC
CDR3 protein: CASSYSLHPEFF

clone size: few
J gene: TRBJ2-1
D gene: TRBD1
V gene: TRBV6-2/TRBV6-3
CDR3 DNA: TGTGCCAGCAGTTTTGGGACAGGTTATAACAATGAGCAGTTCTTC
CDR3 protein: CASSFGTGYNNEQFF

clone size: -
J gene: TRBJ2-3
D gene: TRBD2
V gene: TRBV2
CDR3 DNA: TGTGCCAGCAGGTGGACCCCTTCCCCGACTAGCGGAAACACAGATACGCAGTATTTT
CDR3 protein: CASRWTPSPTSGNTDTQYF

clone size: -
J gene: TRBJ2-7
D gene: -
V gene: TRBV20-1
CDR3 DNA: TGCAGTGCTAGAGGGTCGGAAACCTACGAGCAGTACTTC
CDR3 protein: CSARGSETYEQYF

clone size: few
J gene: TRBJ2-5
D gene: -
V gene: TRBV15
CDR3 DNA: TGTGCCACCAGCAGAGGAGGATTGCAAGAGACCCAGTACTTC
CDR3 protein: CATSRGGLQETQYF

clone size: -
J gene: TRBJ2-5
D gene: -
V gene: TRBV11-2
CDR3 DNA: TGTGCCAGCAGCCCCTACTACCAGCAGTACTTC
CDR3 protein: CASSPYYQQYF

clone size: -
J gene: TRBJ2-3
D gene: -
V gene: TRBV12-3/TRBV12-4
CDR3 DNA: TGTGACAGCAGAGATCAGGGTCGAACGCAGTATTTT
CDR3 protein: CDSRDQGRTQYF

clone size: few
J gene: TRBJ2-7
D gene: -
V gene: TRBV10-3
CDR3 DNA: TGTGCCATCAGCCCGCCCGGGACTGGCTCCTACGAGCAGTACTTC
CDR3 protein: CAISPPGTGSYEQYF

clone size: few
J gene: TRBJ1-1
D gene: -
V gene: TRBV9
CDR3 DNA: TGTGCCAGCAGCGTACGGCAGGGAGGGCTGGACACTGAAGCTTTCTTT
CDR3 protein: CASSVRQGGLDTEAFF

clone size: -
J gene: TRBJ2-1
D gene: TRBD2
V gene: TRBV5-5
CDR3 DNA: TGTGCCAGCAGCTTGCGCCGGGCGGGAGGGCCGATCTACAATGAGCAGTTCTTC
CDR3 protein: CASSLRRAGGPIYNEQFF

clone size: few
J gene: TRBJ2-4
D gene: TRBD1
V gene: TRBV12-3/TRBV12-4
CDR3 DNA: TGTGCCAGCAGTTTCGGGACAGGGGCCCACGGGGGGACCATTCAGTACTTC
CDR3 protein: CASSFGTGAHGGTIQYF

clone size: few
J gene: TRBJ2-3
D gene: TRBD2
V gene: TRBV20-1
CDR3 DNA: TGCAGTGCCCGGGTAGCGGGGGGGGGCACAGATACGCAGTATTTT
CDR3 protein: CSARVAGGGTDTQYF

clone size: -
J gene: TRBJ1-6
D gene: -
V gene: TRBV12-3/TRBV12-4
CDR3 DNA: TGTGCCAGCAGTACCGGGACCCGCTCCCTCCACTTT
CDR3 protein: CASSTGTRSLHF

clone size: once
J gene: TRBJ2-3
D gene: TRBD1
V gene: TRBV3-1
CDR3 DNA: TGTGCCAGCAGCCAGACCTGGGACAGGGGGGCCGATACGCAGTATTTT
CDR3 protein: CASSQTWDRGADTQYF

clone size: many
J gene: TRBJ1-1
D gene: -
V gene: TRBV6-1
CDR3 DNA: TGTGCCAGCAGTCGACTCCAATCGTACGCTGAAGCTTTCTTT
CDR3 protein: CASSRLQSYAEAFF

clone size: few
J gene: TRBJ2-1
D gene: -
V gene: TRBV20-1
CDR3 DNA: TGCAGTGCGATTTCTAGACTAGTTAATGAGCAGTTCTTC
CDR3 protein: CSAISRLVNEQFF

clone size: -
J gene: TRBJ2-7
D gene: -
V gene: TRBV15
CDR3 DNA: TGTGCCACCAGGCTAGCGTCGAAGTACGAGCAGTACTTC
CDR3 protein: CATRLASKYEQYF

clone size: few
J gene: TRBJ1-6
D gene: -
V gene: TRBV6-2/TRBV6-3
CDR3 DNA: -
CDR3 protein: CASSSSTGGYNSPLHF

clone size: -
J gene: TRBJ2-2
D gene: -
V gene: TRBV12-3/TRBV12-4
CDR3 DNA: TGTGCCAGCAGCTCTCCGGGCCCTAGCCCAACCGGGGAGCTGTTTTTT
CDR3 protein: CASSSPGPSPTGELFF

clone size: -
J gene: TRBJ2-7
D gene: -
V gene: TRBV6-5
CDR3 DNA: TGTGCCAGCAGTTCGATGGAAGGGATCCCAATCTACGAGCAGTACTTC
CDR3 protein: CASSSMEGIPIYEQYF

clone size: -
J gene: TRBJ2-1
D gene: -
V gene: TRBV7-8
CDR3 DNA: TGTGCCAGCAGCAACAGGGAAGGTTGGTTGGGGGATGAGCAGTTCTTC
CDR3 protein: CASSNREGWLGDEQFF

clone size: few
J gene: TRBJ1-1
D gene: -
V gene: TRBV12-3/TRBV12-4
CDR3 DNA: TGTGCCAGCAGTTTAACAGAAATGAACACTGAAGCTTTCTTT
CDR3 protein: CASSLTEMNTEAFF

clone size: -
J gene: TRBJ2-5
D gene: -
V gene: TRBV12-3/TRBV12-4
CDR3 DNA: TGTGCCAGCAGTTTTTGGGAGACCCAAGAGACCCAGTACTTC
CDR3 protein: CASSFWETQETQYF

clone size: -
J gene: TRBJ2-5
D gene: -
V gene: TRBV12-3/TRBV12-4
CDR3 DNA: TGTGCCAGCAGTGCGCCCACGGAAGAGACCCAGTACTTC
CDR3 protein: CASSAPTEETQYF

clone size: few
J gene: TRBJ1-1
D gene: -
V gene: TRBV6-2/TRBV6-3
CDR3 DNA: TGTGCCAGCAGTTACAGACACGGCAAGTGGGCTTTCTTT
CDR3 protein: CASSYRHGKWAFF

clone size: -
J gene: TRBJ2-1
D gene: TRBD2
V gene: TRBV6-5
CDR3 DNA: TGTGCCAGCAGTTTCGACCCTAGCGGGACCTACAATGAGCAGTTCTTC
CDR3 protein: CASSFDPSGTYNEQFF

clone size: -
J gene: TRBJ2-2
D gene: -
V gene: TRBV27
CDR3 DNA: TGTGCCAGCAGTCCTAGCTTCGGGGAGCTGTTTTTT
CDR3 protein: CASSPSFGELFF

clone size: -
J gene: TRBJ2-5
D gene: -
V gene: TRBV20-1
CDR3 DNA: TGCAGTGCTCCCCCGGACCCAACTCAAGAGACCCAGTACTTC
CDR3 protein: CSAPPDPTQETQYF

clone size: -
J gene: TRBJ2-1
D gene: -
V gene: TRBV20-1
CDR3 DNA: TGCAGTGCTGACACTGGTGCCTACAATGAGCAGTTCTTC
CDR3 protein: CSADTGAYNEQFF

clone size: few
J gene: TRBJ2-3
D gene: TRBD1
V gene: TRBV4-1
CDR3 DNA: TGCGCCAGCAGCCAAGATACGGGACAGGGTACAGATACGCAGTATTTT
CDR3 protein: CASSQDTGQGTDTQYF

clone size: many
J gene: TRBJ2-7
D gene: -
V gene: TRBV28
CDR3 DNA: TGTGCCAGCAAACGGTGGGCAGCTGACTACGAGCAGTACTTC
CDR3 protein: CASKRWAADYEQYF

clone size: few
J gene: TRBJ2-7
D gene: -
V gene: TRBV30
CDR3 DNA: TGTGCCTGGAGTAGAGGGGCCCTCGAGCAGTACTTC
CDR3 protein: CAWSRGALEQYF

clone size: -
J gene: TRBJ2-6
D gene: TRBD2
V gene: TRBV5-1
CDR3 DNA: TGCGCCAGCAGCTCCGGCGGGGGAAATGGGGCCAACGTCCTGACTTTC
CDR3 protein: CASSSGGGNGANVLTF

clone size: few
J gene: TRBJ2-1
D gene: -
V gene: TRBV27
CDR3 DNA: TGTGCCAGCAGGCGAGAAAATGAGCAGTTCTTC
CDR3 protein: CASRRENEQFF

clone size: -
J gene: TRBJ2-1
D gene: TRBD2
V gene: TRBV20-1
CDR3 DNA: TGCAGTGCTAGCCCAGGGACTAGCTATGAGCAGTTCTTC
CDR3 protein: CSASPGTSYEQFF

clone size: -
J gene: TRBJ2-4
D gene: TRBD2
V gene: TRBV9
CDR3 DNA: TGTGCCAGCAGCGTAATGGGACTAGCGGCGAACATTCAGTACTTC
CDR3 protein: CASSVMGLAANIQYF

clone size: -
J gene: TRBJ2-7
D gene: -
V gene: TRBV5-6
CDR3 DNA: TGTGCCAGCAGCTTTTACGGATCTGGGGAGCAGTACTTC
CDR3 protein: CASSFYGSGEQYF

clone size: -
J gene: TRBJ2-2
D gene: TRBD1
V gene: TRBV14
CDR3 DNA: TGTGCCAGCAGCTCATCCTTCAGGGGGCGACTCACCGGGGAGCTGTTTTTT
CDR3 protein: CASSSSFRGRLTGELFF

clone size: -
J gene: TRBJ2-5
D gene: -
V gene: TRBV20-1
CDR3 DNA: TGCAGTGCTAGACTTACAGGGAAAGAGACCCAGTACTTC
CDR3 protein: CSARLTGKETQYF

clone size: few
J gene: TRBJ1-2
D gene: TRBD1
V gene: TRBV7-2
CDR3 DNA: TGTGCCAGCAGGGACAGGGGGCGCGACTATGGCTACACCTTC
CDR3 protein: CASRDRGRDYGYTF

clone size: -
J gene: TRBJ1-1
D gene: -
V gene: TRBV4-2
CDR3 DNA: TGTGCCAGCAGCCAAGATCTGAGGGAAGCTTTCTTT
CDR3 protein: CASSQDLREAFF

clone size: few
J gene: TRBJ1-4
D gene: -
V gene: TRBV12-3/TRBV12-4
CDR3 DNA: TGTGCCAGCAGTTTACAGGGAGAAAAACTGTTTTTT
CDR3 protein: CASSLQGEKLFF

clone size: few
J gene: TRBJ1-1
D gene: -
V gene: TRBV6-1
CDR3 DNA: TGTGCCAGCAGGTCCCCCGCAGCTGGAAACACTGAAGCTTTCTTT
CDR3 protein: CASRSPAAGNTEAFF

clone size: -
J gene: TRBJ2-3
D gene: TRBD2
V gene: TRBV7-2
CDR3 DNA: TGTGCCAGCAGCTTTTTACTAGCGGAGCACACAGATACGCAGTATTTT
CDR3 protein: CASSFLLAEHTDTQYF

clone size: -
J gene: TRBJ2-2
D gene: -
V gene: TRBV7-9
CDR3 DNA: TGTGCCAGCAGCTGGCAGTCCACCGGGGAGCTGTTTTTT
CDR3 protein: CASSWQSTGELFF

clone size: -
J gene: TRBJ2-3
D gene: -
V gene: TRBV7-8
CDR3 DNA: TGTGCCAGCAGCCCCTCTCTGGCCGGTACGCAGTATTTT
CDR3 protein: CASSPSLAGTQYF

clone size: -
J gene: TRBJ2-1
D gene: TRBD2
V gene: TRBV2
CDR3 DNA: TGTGCCAGCAGTGAAAGGGGACTAGTAGCTGAGCAGTTCTTC
CDR3 protein: CASSERGLVAEQFF

clone size: few
J gene: TRBJ2-3
D gene: -
V gene: TRBV5-1
CDR3 DNA: TGCGCCAGCAGTTCAGTACGCACAGATACGCAGTATTTT
CDR3 protein: CASSSVRTDTQYF

clone size: few
J gene: TRBJ2-1
D gene: TRBD2
V gene: TRBV7-9
CDR3 DNA: TGTGCCAGCAGCTCCGGGACTAGGATCAATGAGCAGTTCTTC
CDR3 protein: CASSSGTRINEQFF

clone size: few
J gene: TRBJ2-7
D gene: TRBD1
V gene: TRBV20-1
CDR3 DNA: TGCAGTGCCCGTGGGACAGGGGACCCGTACGAGCAGTACTTC
CDR3 protein: CSARGTGDPYEQYF

clone size: many
J gene: TRBJ2-2
D gene: -
V gene: TRBV29-1
CDR3 DNA: TGCAGCGTTAAACAGAATACGAACACCGGGGAGCTGTTTTTT
CDR3 protein: CSVKQNTNTGELFF